The text below deals with one T cell receptor beta chain. Antigen: not known. This sample was taken from a study of T-cell memory formation after mild COVID-19. Study summary: In these data, TCR clusters were largely donor specific.

One entry per CDR3 protein, called by TCRdb with MiXCR from the 5' RACE reads. The profile shows 90,000 to 120,000 distinct CDR3 sequences, 18% of them singletons. Findings and caveats of the study: What remained unconfirmed was the SARS-CoV-2 specificity of second-wave clones peaking on day 37.

Material: PBMCs or a T cell subset sorted from them (not recorded which). This TCR derives from a young man who had mild COVID-19 (a few samples of this study predate the infection). Cell type and time point are not known.

The CDR3 reads CASSLNTGSNSPLHF. In nucleotides, the CDR3 is TGCGCCAGCAGCTTAAATACAGGGAGTAATTCACCCCTCCACTTT. V usage is TRBV5-1 and J usage is TRBJ1-6; possibly TRBD1 for D (6 bases). CDR1 and CDR2 (germline): SGHRS, YFSETQ. The CDR3 covers 15 residues. V was pared by 2 bases and J by 6 bases, with 12 bases between. Full variable domain (outside the CDR3, taken from reference TRBV5-1 and TRBJ1-6): KAGVTQTPRYLIKTRGQQVTLSCSPISGHRSVSWYQQTPGQGLQFLFEYFSETQRNKGNFPGRFSGRQFSNSRSEMNVSTLELGDSALYLCASSLNTGSNSPLHFGNGTRLTVT.